A single sample gave rise to the 18 T cell receptor beta chains below, sequenced in a study of T cell changes during pregnancy in multiple sclerosis. Data came from immunoSEQ multiplex PCR; TCRdb stores just in-frame clones and leaves some out. The sample carries about 77,000 clones, around 93% recorded once. The sequences come from peripheral blood, collected after pregnancy. Receptors were obtained from a female donor in good health, enrolled as a control in a pregnancy study.

The chain employs TRBV28 and TRBJ2-1; 9 bases are shared with TRBD2. CDR1 and CDR2 from the germline V gene are MDHEN and SYDVKM. V lost 6 bases to trimming and J lost 6 bases; unmatched junction nucleotides: 3. CDR3 size: 13 residues. For the CDR3, the DNA is TGTGCCAGCAGACTAGCGGGCCTCAATGAGCAGTTCTTC. Amino acid sequence: CASRLAGLNEQFF. Full variable domain (rest looked up from reference TRBV28 and TRBJ2-1): DVKVTQSSRYLVKRTGEKVFLECVQDMDHENMFWYRQDPGLGLRLIYFSYDVKMKEKGDIPEGYSVSREKKERFSLILESASTNQTSMYLCASRLAGLNEQFFGPGTRLTVL.

The chain joins TRBV4-3 to TRBJ2-7, with TRBD2 matching 8 bases. CDR3 length: 17 residues. From germline, CDR1 is LGHNA and CDR2 YSLEER. Written as DNA, the CDR3 is TGCGCTAACGCGTTACCAGGGCGGACTAGCCTCACCTACGAGCAGTACTTC. This gives the protein CANALPGRTSLTYEQYF.

This chain uses TRBV11-2 with TRBJ2-7; 7 bases agree with TRBD2. The germline CDR1 and CDR2 sequences are SGHAT and FQNNGV. V shed 7 bases and J 4 bases; nucleotides not matched to a gene: 7. The CDR3 is made up of 13 amino acids. CDR3 region: CASTRLAVYEQYF. The CDR3, as DNA: TGTGCCAGCACCCGCCTAGCGGTGTACGAGCAGTACTTC.

The chain uses TRBV29-1 and TRBJ2-3, with 8 bases that match TRBD2. The CDR3 totals 13 residues. J lost 4 bases, V lost 4 bases, and 4 bases had no gene match. Germline V CDR1 and CDR2: SQVTM, ANQGSEA. CDR3 protein: CSVVGGGSDTQYF. The DNA for the CDR3 is TGCAGCGTTGTCGGGGGGGGTTCAGATACGCAGTATTTT.

The V call is TRBV21-1, the J call TRBJ2-5; the table assigns TRBD2, which was not confirmed against the DNA. TRBV21-1 counts as a pseudogene. This CDR3 spans 16 amino acids. The CDR3 region has the DNA TGTGCCAGCAGCAAAGAGGGGGGGACAACCGTAGAGACCCAGTACTTC. It yields the protein CASSKEGGTTVETQYF.

This rearrangement joins TRBV23-1 to TRBJ2-2; TRBD2 is a possible D gene (6 bases). TRBV23-1 is annotated as an ORF whose role is uncertain. The CDR3 is 16 amino acids. V was pared by 6 bases and J by 6 bases, with 20 bases between. The CDR3 protein is CASSLRDSQGAGELFF. CDR3 nucleotide sequence: TGCGCCAGCAGCCTCCGGGACTCCCAAGGAGCCGGGGAGCTGTTTTTT.

CDR3 in DNA: TGTGCCAGCAGCTCACAGGGAGGGGGCTACAATGAGCAGTTCTTC. It codes for CASSSQGGGYNEQFF. The chain recombines TRBV6-6 with TRBJ2-1; a possible D gene is TRBD2 (7 bases). CDR3 length: 15 residues. Germline V gene sequence: CDR1 MNHNY, CDR2 SVGAGI (reference sequence). The ends were cut back, 6 bases at V and 3 bases at J, with 15 bases in the middle.

The chain links TRBV5-1 to TRBJ1-1, with TRBD1 identical over 9 bases. This CDR3 is 15 amino acids long. The V gene's germline CDR1 is SGHRS and CDR2 YFSETQ. V was pared by 5 bases and J by 1 base, with 6 bases of the junction left unmatched. CDR3 loop: CASRVGTGRNTEAFF. The DNA for the CDR3 is TGCGCCAGCAGGGTTGGGACAGGGAGGAACACTGAAGCTTTCTTT.

This clone was seen only a few times. The CDR3 reads CATRGVSGRIDTQYF. In nucleotides, the CDR3 is TGTGCCACTAGGGGGGTGAGCGGGAGGATAGATACGCAGTATTTT. The chain carries TRBV19 and TRBJ2-3; TRBD2 matches at 9 bases. This CDR3 is 15 amino acids long. Germline V gene data show CDR1 as LNHDA and CDR2 as SQIVND (reference sequence). The V gene end was trimmed by 10 bases and the J gene end by 5 bases; junction bases not matched to a gene: 13.

The chain combines TRBV6-6 with TRBJ2-7; TRBD1 aligns across 7 bases. After removal of 7 bases from V and 2 bases from J, the junction contained 5 bases not matched to a gene. This CDR3 has 13 amino acids. Germline V gene data show CDR1 as MNHNY and CDR2 as SVGAGI (reference sequence). The CDR3 spells CASTVTGAYEQYF. The CDR3 coding sequence is TGTGCCAGCACCGTAACAGGGGCCTACGAGCAGTACTTC.

This sequence joins TRBV5-1 and TRBJ2-5, with TRBD2 matching over 11 bases. Trimming took 1 base from V and 1 from J; bases not matched to a gene: 6. This CDR3 has 17 amino acids. Germline CDR1 SGHRS, CDR2 YFSETQ. The CDR3 sequence: CASSLRASGGIQETQYF. CDR3 nucleotide sequence: TGCGCCAGCAGCTTGAGGGCTAGCGGGGGGATCCAAGAGACCCAGTACTTC.

The chain links TRBV25-1 to TRBJ2-1; the D gene is possibly TRBD1 (6 bases). Trimming shortened V by 3 bases and J by 7 bases, and 13 bases separated the two germline ends. The germline V gene encodes CDR1 MGHDK and CDR2 SYGVNS. This CDR3 has 14 amino acids. The CDR3 protein is CASSDGGSGNEQFF. CDR3 DNA sequence: TGTGCCAGCAGTGATGGGGGCTCAGGAAATGAGCAGTTCTTC.

This clone was detected once. The gene calls are TRBV27 and TRBJ2-7; no clear D. V was trimmed by 4 bases and J by 6 bases, leaving 10 bases between them. The germline gives CDR1 MNHEY, CDR2 SMNVEV (reference sequence). This CDR3 has 12 amino acids. The CDR3 DNA reads as TGTGCCAGCAGTTCCCTAAGTCGCGAGCAGTACTTC. It codes for CASSSLSREQYF.

The V gene is TRBV27, the J gene TRBJ2-7; 7 nucleotides line up with TRBD1. Germline V lookup: CDR1 MNHEY, CDR2 SMNVEV (reference sequence). This CDR3 has 15 amino acids. J was trimmed by 4 bases and V by 5 bases; bases with no gene match: 11. The CDR3 DNA follows: TGTGCCAGCAGTCCGTCCGGGACAGCCCCTTACGAGCAGTACTTC. Its protein product is CASSPSGTAPYEQYF.

This clone was observed a handful of times. V is TRBV10-3 and J is TRBJ1-2; 9 bases match TRBD1. The CDR3 length is 17 residues. CDR1 and CDR2 (germline): ENHRY, SYGVKD. The V gene end was trimmed by 3 bases and the J gene end by 0 bases; junction bases not matched to a gene: 8. As DNA, the CDR3 is TGTGCCATCAGTGACGGGACAGGGACCGCTCCTAACTATGGCTACACCTTC. Amino acids: CAISDGTGTAPNYGYTF.

This rearrangement joins TRBV6-5 to TRBJ1-6, with 9 positions matching TRBD1. Per the germline V gene, CDR1 is MNHEY and CDR2 is SVGAGI. V gave up 2 bases and J gave up 9 bases; unmatched junction bases: 5. The length of the CDR3 is 15 residues. CDR3 bases: TGTGCCAGCAGTTACGGGGACAGGGTCGGTTCACCCCTCCACTTT. It is translated as CASSYGDRVGSPLHF.

This clone has just one count. Its ends do not fully match the called genes, so a read error is possible. The rearrangement uses TRBV5-1 and TRBJ2-7; 7 bases fit TRBD2. The CDR3 runs to 12 residues. The V gene's germline CDR1 is SGHRS and CDR2 YFSETQ. Here the CDR3 DNA reads TGCGCCAGCAGCTACGAGGGAGGGTCCGTGAACTTC. Amino acid sequence: CASSYEGGSVNF.

The rearrangement links TRBV7-9 to TRBJ1-1, with D perhaps TRBD1 (6 bases). Trimming left V 3 bases short and J 2 bases short, with 16 bases between. The CDR3 covers 16 residues. Germline V gene data show CDR1 as SEHNR and CDR2 as FQNEAQ (reference sequence). In DNA, the CDR3 is TGTGCCAGCAGCTTCCCTACAGGGTGGGGTAACACTGAAGCTTTCTTT. Protein product: CASSFPTGWGNTEAFF.